This T cell receptor (beta chain) was found in a study of T-cell reconstitution after alpha-beta-depleted transplantation in children. This clonotype appeared a few times. This CDR3 comprises 10 residues. V lost 7 bases and J 5 bases, leaving 8 bases between the germline ends. Germline V gene data show CDR1 as DFQATT and CDR2 as SNEGSKA (reference sequence). During its preparation, the TCRbeta library received unique molecular identifiers. TCRdb called the PCR reads again in MiXCR, with one record for every CDR3 protein. The sample carries around 70,000 distinct CDR3 sequences, approximately 11% recorded once.

Material: PBMCs, obtained before TCRalphabeta/CD19-depleted stem cell transplant. This TCR came from a boy between 10 and 17 years old with acute myeloid leukemia, due to receive a stem cell transplant. The genes are TRBV20-1 and TRBJ2-5; D may match TRBD1 or TRBD2 (5 bases each). CDR3 sequence: CSGGMETQYF. CDR3 DNA: TGCAGTGGGGGGATGGAGACCCAGTACTTC.